This TCR beta chain was recorded in a study of CD8 T cells in Susac syndrome. High-throughput TCR beta sequencing covered peripheral CD8+ and CD4+ T cells. Relapsing-remitting disease, either stable or active, was present in the treatment-naive patients who were the multiple sclerosis controls. cDNA came from around 0.5 to 1 ug RNA primed by random hexamers. TCRdb fed the immunoSEQ multiplex PCR reads into MiXCR, producing one record per CDR3 protein. The sample yields approximately 150,000 distinct CDR3 sequences, approximately 94% seen once. CDR3 length: 15 amino acids. V lost 6 bases to trimming and J lost 0 bases, with 11 bases between them.

Sequenced: CD4+ T cells from PBMCs. This clonotype was sampled from a human donor with multiple sclerosis. The J gene is TRBJ1-4, the V gene TRBV12-3 or TRBV12-4, with unresolved D. CDR3 nucleotides: TGTGCCAGCAGCCTTAGCACCGCAACTAATGAAAAACTGTTTTTT. This translates into CASSLSTATNEKLFF.